Listed here are 20 T cell receptor beta chains from one sample, sequenced in a study of CD8+CD57+ T cells in acquired aplastic anemia. CD8+CD57+ cell expansion, shown by flow cytometry, had occurred in the patients selected for sequencing. Template material for TCR beta VDJ and CDR3 profiling consisted of genomic DNA. TCRdb passed the reads through MiXCR, listing each CDR3 protein once. This sample has about 240,000 distinct CDR3 sequences, with roughly half found just once. The specimen sequenced was sorted CD4+, CD8+, or CD8+CD57+ T cells (not recorded which) from PBMCs. These receptors came from a human donor with aplastic anemia.

The chain carries TRBV7-9 and TRBJ1-5, with D unclear. Germline CDR1 is SEHNR and CDR2 is FQNEAQ (reference sequence). The ends were cut back, 9 bases at V and 7 bases at J, with 22 bases in the middle. The CDR3 contains 15 residues. In nucleotides, the CDR3 is TGTGCCAGTCAGGTCGTCTGGGCCAATGAGCAGCCCCAGCATTTT. It translates to CASQVVWANEQPQHF.

The CDR3 DNA reads as TGTGCCAGTAGTATGGACAGAACTAACACTGAAGCTTTCTTT. This gives the protein CASSMDRTNTEAFF. The J gene is TRBJ1-1, the V gene TRBV19; perhaps TRBD1 as D (6 bases). The CDR3 is made up of 14 amino acids. V was shortened by 3 bases and J by 2 bases, with 10 bases between the two germline ends. CDR1 is LNHDA and CDR2 is SQIVND in the germline V gene (reference sequence).

This clonotype was observed a few times. This chain connects TRBV25-1 to TRBJ1-6; 10 bases agree with TRBD1. V shed 4 bases and J 6 bases; nucleotides not matched to a gene: 9. CDR1 MGHDK and CDR2 SYGVNS come from the germline V gene. The CDR3 length is 17 residues. The CDR3 DNA follows: TGTGCCAGCAGTGGCCTAATGGGGACAGGGGTTAATTCACCCCTCCACTTT. It codes for CASSGLMGTGVNSPLHF.

The chain uses TRBV3-1 and TRBJ1-3; D is perhaps TRBD1 (5 bases). This CDR3 region has 14 residues. Trimming left V 2 bases short and J 2 bases short, with 7 bases between. In germline, CDR1 is LGHDT, CDR2 YNNKEL (reference sequence). The CDR3 region has the DNA TGTGCCAGCAGCCAATTGGGGCCTGGAAACACCATATATTTT. Translated: CASSQLGPGNTIYF.

The chain is built from TRBV9 and TRBJ1-6; 7 nucleotides match TRBD1. Looked up from germline, CDR1 is SGDLS and CDR2 is YYNGEE. The CDR3 totals 15 residues. The V segment lost 0 bases and the J segment 6 bases; nucleotides outside the gene matches: 3. The CDR3 here is CASSVERGPNSPLHF. Written as DNA, the CDR3 is TGTGCCAGCAGCGTAGAAAGGGGGCCTAATTCACCCCTCCACTTT.

The chain carries TRBV30 and TRBJ1-1; D is possibly TRBD1 (6 bases). Trimming pared 0 bases from V and 8 bases from J, leaving 13 bases between. CDR1 and CDR2 (germline): GTSNPN, SVGIG (reference sequence). The CDR3 runs 13 residues. The CDR3: CAWSVLSGTEAFF. In DNA form, the CDR3 reads TGTGCCTGGAGTGTACTGTCCGGGACAGAAGCTTTCTTT.

The chain employs TRBV7-6 and TRBJ1-2, with D possibly TRBD1 on 5 matching bases. V shed 3 bases and J shed 10 bases, with 15 bases lying between them. Germline values: CDR1 SGHVS, CDR2 FNYEAQ. CDR3 length: 13 amino acids. The CDR3 protein is CASSFLTGDSYTF. CDR3 DNA: TGTGCCAGCAGCTTCTTGACGGGGGATTCCTACACCTTC.

This clonotype was counted a few times. The chain joins TRBV27 to TRBJ2-1, with a possible D match to TRBD2 (6 bases). The CDR3 spans 14 residues. Trimming left V 5 bases short and J 9 bases short, with 17 bases between. CDR1 is MNHEY, CDR2 SMNVEV, per germline (reference sequence). This CDR3 reads CASSIGGPGVEQFF. CDR3 nucleotide sequence: TGTGCCAGCAGTATTGGAGGCCCGGGGGTTGAGCAGTTCTTC.

This chain links TRBV7-2 with TRBJ1-6; weak D call: TRBD1 (5 bases). The V gene's germline CDR1 is SGHTA and CDR2 FQGNSA. Trimming shortened V by 5 bases and J by 5 bases, and 13 bases separated the two germline ends. This CDR3 contains 15 residues. The CDR3: CASSPTGTDNSPLHF. The DNA for the CDR3 is TGTGCCAGCAGCCCAACCGGGACGGATAATTCACCCCTCCACTTT.

The chain recombines TRBV30 with TRBJ1-3; the D is unclear. V was cut by 4 bases and J by 0 bases, with 1 base left in between. The germline V gene encodes CDR1 GTSNPN and CDR2 SVGIG (reference sequence). CDR3 size: 11 residues. The CDR3 nucleotides read TGTGCCTGGACCTCTGGAAACACCATATATTTT. Translated: CAWTSGNTIYF. Supplemented by reference TRBV30 and TRBJ1-3, the full variable domain reads SQTIHQWPATLVQPVGSPLSLECTVEGTSNPNLYWYRQAAGRGLQLLFYSVGIGQISSEVPQNLSASRPQDRQFILSSKKLLLSDSGFYLCAWTSGNTIYFGEGSWLTVV.

This clonotype has only a few counts. The chain carries TRBV27 and TRBJ1-1; 8 positions match TRBD1. Trimming removed 3 bases from V and 8 bases from J; junction bases left unmatched: 8. The CDR3 covers 14 residues. Per germline, CDR1 MNHEY and CDR2 SMNVEV (reference sequence). The CDR3 loop reads CASSFGTGIIEAFF. The CDR3 DNA follows: TGTGCCAGCAGTTTCGGGACAGGAATAATAGAAGCTTTCTTT.

The J gene is TRBJ1-5, the V gene TRBV7-9; D may be TRBD1 (5 bases). The CDR3 runs 14 residues. Trimming stripped 6 bases from V and 3 bases from J, with 12 bases between. Germline values: CDR1 SEHNR, CDR2 FQNEAQ (reference sequence). Here the CDR3 DNA reads TGTGCCAGCAGTCAGACGGGGACCAATCAGCCCCAGCATTTT. Translation gives CASSQTGTNQPQHF.

The chain joins TRBV7-8 to TRBJ1-5, with 9 bases fitting TRBD1. Trimming at V came to 0 bases and at J to 6 bases, leaving 0 bases not matched to a gene. The CDR3 sequence is 14 residues long. CDR1 and CDR2 from the germline V gene are SGHVS and FQNEAQ. The CDR3 region is CASSLATGGQPQHF. As DNA, the CDR3 is TGTGCCAGCAGCTTAGCGACAGGGGGTCAGCCCCAGCATTTT.

This clonotype appeared many times. This chain connects TRBV7-8 to TRBJ2-7; D is perhaps TRBD2 (6 bases). V was trimmed by 5 bases and J by 4 bases, leaving 21 bases between them. The germline V gene encodes CDR1 SGHVS and CDR2 FQNEAQ. CDR3 length: 16 amino acids. The CDR3 is CASSPQRGGNLYEQYF. Here the CDR3 DNA reads TGTGCCAGCAGCCCTCAAAGGGGCGGGAACCTATACGAGCAGTACTTC.

This clonotype was recorded only once. This chain uses TRBV7-6 with TRBJ1-6, with unresolved D. V was clipped by 5 bases and J by 0 bases, with 11 bases between them. Germline V gives CDR1 SGHVS, CDR2 FNYEAQ. This CDR3 contains 16 residues. This CDR3 is CASSRTESSYNSPLHF. The CDR3 DNA reads TGTGCCAGCAGCCGGACCGAGAGCTCCTATAATTCACCCCTCCACTTT.

This clonotype was observed at least ten times. The CDR3: CASSVDAGENTEAFF. The CDR3 DNA is TGTGCCAGCAGCGTAGATGCAGGGGAGAACACTGAAGCTTTCTTT. This chain connects TRBV9 to TRBJ1-1, with D possibly matching TRBD1 (6 bases). Germline values: CDR1 SGDLS, CDR2 YYNGEE. V dropped 0 bases and J dropped 1 base, with 10 bases sitting between them. The CDR3 length is 15 residues.

The sample holds a few counts of this clonotype. Likely a read error: the CDR3 ends without its conserved phenylalanine or tryptophan. The chain has TRBV19 and TRBJ2-7, with D tentatively TRBD2 (5 bases). Germline V gene data show CDR1 as LNHDA and CDR2 as SQIVND (reference sequence). The CDR3 is 16 amino acids. Trimming left V 1 base short and J 6 bases short, with 19 bases between. The CDR3 here is CASSIGSPPFTSEQYL. The CDR3, as DNA: TGTGCCAGTAGTATAGGTAGCCCGCCATTCACTAGCGAGCAGTACCTC.

Points on this clonotype: A single base separates this from a much larger clone, so it may be a read error. The gene calls are TRBV7-9 and TRBJ2-7; D uncertain. CDR3 size: 17 residues. The V end was cut by 2 bases, the J end by 2 bases, with 19 bases between. Germline V lookup: CDR1 SEHNR, CDR2 FQNEAQ (reference sequence). CDR3 in DNA: TGTGCCAGCAGCTTACCTTCCCTGGCGGCCGCCCCCTACGAGCAGTACTTC. The encoded protein is CASSLPSLAAAPYEQYF.

This clonotype occurred many times. The V call is TRBV6-2 or TRBV6-3, the J call TRBJ2-7; D gene uncertain. The CDR3 has 13 residues. The V gene's germline CDR1 is MNHEY and CDR2 SVGEGT. Trimming pared 4 bases from V and 9 bases from J, leaving 16 bases between. The CDR3 sequence is CASSWGLHFGQYF. DNA for the CDR3: TGTGCCAGCAGTTGGGGTCTACACTTCGGGCAGTACTTC.

Details on this clonotype: A much larger clone differs by one base, so this may be a read error. V gene TRBV27 combines with J gene TRBJ2-7; D is unclear. Germline CDR1 reads MNHEY; CDR2 reads SMNVEV (reference sequence). The CDR3 is 14 residues long. The CDR3 region has the DNA TGTTCCAGCAGGCACCTGCGAAGTGACTACGAGCAGTACTTC. Amino acids: CSSRHLRSDYEQYF.